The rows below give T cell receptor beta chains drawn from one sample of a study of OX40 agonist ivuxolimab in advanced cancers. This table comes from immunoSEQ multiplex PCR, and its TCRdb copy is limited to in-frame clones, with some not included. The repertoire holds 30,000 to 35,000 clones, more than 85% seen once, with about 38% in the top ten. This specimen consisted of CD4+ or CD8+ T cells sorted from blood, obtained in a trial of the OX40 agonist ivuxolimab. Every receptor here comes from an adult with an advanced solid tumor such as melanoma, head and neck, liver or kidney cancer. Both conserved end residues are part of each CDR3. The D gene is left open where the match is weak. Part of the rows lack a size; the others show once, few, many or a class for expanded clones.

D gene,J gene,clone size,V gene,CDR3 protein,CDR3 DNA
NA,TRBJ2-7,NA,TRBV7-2,CASSLWSGDSYEQYF,TGTGCCAGCAGCTTATGGTCAGGGGATAGCTACGAGCAGTACTTC
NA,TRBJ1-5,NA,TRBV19,CASSTLANSNQPQHF,TGTGCCAGTAGTACCCTTGCTAATAGCAATCAGCCCCAGCATTTT
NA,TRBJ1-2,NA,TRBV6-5,CASSLLGEGYTF,TGTGCCAGCAGTTTGTTGGGGGAAGGCTACACCTTC
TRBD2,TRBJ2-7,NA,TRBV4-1,CASSSKLGTIHEQYF,TGCGCCAGCAGCTCAAAACTAGGGACTATACACGAGCAGTACTTC
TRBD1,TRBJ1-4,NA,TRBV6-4,CASKKTMTGVREKLFF,TGTGCCAGCAAGAAAACGATGACAGGGGTGAGGGAAAAACTGTTTTTT
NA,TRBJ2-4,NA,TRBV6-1,CASSVGVAWAKNIQYF,TGTGCCAGCAGTGTCGGGGTAGCTTGGGCCAAAAACATTCAGTACTTC
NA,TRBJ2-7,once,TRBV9,CASSVDWRDRTYEQYF,TGTGCCAGCAGCGTAGATTGGAGGGACAGAACCTACGAGCAGTACTTC
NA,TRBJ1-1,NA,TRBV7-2,CASSLARGVEAFF,TGTGCCAGCAGCTTAGCGCGCGGAGTAGAAGCTTTCTTT
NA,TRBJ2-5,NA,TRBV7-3,CASSLGVGQETQYF,TGTGCCAGCAGCTTAGGGGTGGGCCAAGAGACCCAGTACTTC
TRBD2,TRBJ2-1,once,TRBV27,CASTPPGGPSYNEQFF,TGTGCCAGCACCCCTCCGGGGGGACCCTCCTACAATGAGCAGTTCTTC
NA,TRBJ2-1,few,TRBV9,CASSATRGNEQFF,TGTGCCAGCAGCGCGACGAGGGGCAATGAGCAGTTCTTC
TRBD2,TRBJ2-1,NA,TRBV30,CAWSGLAGYNEQFF,TGTGCCTGGAGTGGACTAGCGGGCTACAATGAGCAGTTCTTC
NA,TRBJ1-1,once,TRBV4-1,CASSHGIEAFF,TGCGCCAGCAGCCATGGGATTGAAGCTTTCTTT
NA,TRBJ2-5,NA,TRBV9,CASSVAGRQETQYF,TGTGCCAGCAGCGTAGCGGGGCGACAAGAGACCCAGTACTTC
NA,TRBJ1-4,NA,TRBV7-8,CASSLGSSGRISATNEKLFF,TGTGCCAGCAGCTTAGGTAGCTCAGGGCGGATAAGTGCAACTAATGAAAAACTGTTTTTT
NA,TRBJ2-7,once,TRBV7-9,CASSAMDSLSYEQYF,TGTGCCAGCAGCGCAATGGACAGCCTATCCTACGAGCAGTACTTC
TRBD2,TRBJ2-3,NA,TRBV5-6,CASSIGLADTDTQYF,TGTGCCAGCAGCATAGGACTAGCGGACACAGATACGCAGTATTTT
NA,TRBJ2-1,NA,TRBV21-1,CASNIQSASGSTYNEQFF,TGTGCCAGCAACATACAATCGGCTAGCGGTAGTACCTACAATGAGCAGTTCTTC
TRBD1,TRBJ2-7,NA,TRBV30,CAWRGQGPYEQYF,TGTGCCTGGAGGGGACAGGGCCCCTACGAGCAGTACTTC
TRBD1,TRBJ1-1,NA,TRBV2,CASSLTGTGFTEAFF,TGTGCCAGCTCCCTAACCGGGACAGGGTTCACTGAAGCTTTCTTT
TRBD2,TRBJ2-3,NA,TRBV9,CASSPGTSGVSDTQYF,TGTGCCAGCAGCCCGGGGACTAGCGGGGTCTCAGATACGCAGTATTTT
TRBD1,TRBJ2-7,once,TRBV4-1,CASSQEETGIYEQYF,TGCGCCAGCAGCCAAGAAGAGACAGGGATCTACGAGCAGTACTTC
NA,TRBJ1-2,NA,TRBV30,CAWSWNSGNYGYTF,TGTGCCTGGAGTTGGAACAGTGGAAACTATGGCTACACCTTC
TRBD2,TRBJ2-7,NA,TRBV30,CAWRGISLAGGSSYEQYF,TGTGCCTGGAGGGGAATCTCTTTAGCGGGAGGGAGCTCCTACGAGCAGTACTTC
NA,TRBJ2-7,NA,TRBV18,CASSPMSSRVSYEQYF,TGTGCCAGCTCACCAATGAGTAGCAGGGTTAGCTACGAGCAGTACTTC
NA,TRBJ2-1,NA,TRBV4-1,CASSHMIGQYNEQFF,TGCGCCAGCAGCCATATGATCGGACAGTACAATGAGCAGTTCTTC
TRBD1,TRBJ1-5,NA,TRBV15,CATSDDRDNQPQHF,TGTGCCACCAGCGATGACAGGGACAATCAGCCCCAGCATTTT
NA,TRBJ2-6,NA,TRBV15,CATSRDLGSGANVLTF,TGTGCCACCAGCAGAGATCTGGGCTCTGGGGCCAACGTCCTGACTTTC
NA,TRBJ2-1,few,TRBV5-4,CASTTPAQYNEQFF,TGTGCCAGCACAACCCCGGCTCAGTACAATGAGCAGTTCTTC
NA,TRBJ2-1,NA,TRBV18,CASSPGVQPYNEQFF,TGTGCCAGCTCACCAGGGGTCCAGCCCTACAATGAGCAGTTCTTC
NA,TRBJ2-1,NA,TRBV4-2,CASSQDGSIGFSYNEQFF,TGTGCCAGCAGCCAAGATGGGTCGATAGGATTCTCCTACAATGAGCAGTTCTTC
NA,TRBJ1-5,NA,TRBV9,CASSDGANHQPQHF,TGTGCCAGCAGCGACGGAGCCAATCATCAGCCCCAGCATTTT
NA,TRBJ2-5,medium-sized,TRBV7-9,CASRHSERSHKETQYF,TGTGCCAGCAGACACTCAGAACGGTCCCATAAAGAGACCCAGTACTTC
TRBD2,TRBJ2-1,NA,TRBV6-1,CASSELAGSYNEQFF,TGTGCCAGCAGTGAATTAGCGGGCTCCTACAATGAGCAGTTCTTC
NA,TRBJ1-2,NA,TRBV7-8,CASSSGTPANYGYTF,TGTGCCAGCAGCTCCGGGACACCCGCTAACTATGGCTACACCTTC
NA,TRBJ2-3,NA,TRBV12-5,CASAPGASGSDTQYF,TGTGCTAGTGCCCCCGGAGCTTCCGGTTCCGATACGCAGTATTTT
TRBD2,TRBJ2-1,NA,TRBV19,CASSIVTSGNGEQFF,TGTGCCAGTAGTATAGTCACTAGCGGGAATGGTGAGCAGTTCTTC
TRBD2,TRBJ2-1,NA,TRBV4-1,CASSQETSGINEQFF,TGCGCCAGCAGCCAAGAGACTAGCGGGATCAATGAGCAGTTCTTC
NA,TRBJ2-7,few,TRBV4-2,CASSQDWGQGSYEQYF,TGTGCCAGCAGCCAAGACTGGGGGCAGGGTTCCTACGAGCAGTACTTC
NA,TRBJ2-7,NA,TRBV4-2,CASSQDLGPDEQYF,TGTGCCAGCAGCCAAGACCTGGGGCCTGACGAGCAGTACTTC
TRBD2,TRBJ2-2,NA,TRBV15,CATSRESGSTGELFF,TGTGCCACCAGCAGAGAAAGCGGGAGCACCGGGGAGCTGTTTTTT
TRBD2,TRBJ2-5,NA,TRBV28,CASSLGLAAQETQYF,TGTGCCAGCAGCCTGGGACTAGCGGCCCAAGAGACCCAGTACTTC
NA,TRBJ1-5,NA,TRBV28,CASSLSQGWQPQHF,TGTGCCAGCAGTTTATCTCAGGGGTGGCAGCCCCAGCATTTT
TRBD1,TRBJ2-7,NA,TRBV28,CASSSTGTGWSYEQYF,TGTGCCAGCAGTTCCACCGGGACAGGGTGGTCATACGAGCAGTACTTC
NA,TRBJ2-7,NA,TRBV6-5,CASSYSWGGSYEQYF,TGTGCCAGCAGTTACTCGTGGGGAGGATCGTACGAGCAGTACTTC
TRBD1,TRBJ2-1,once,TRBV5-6,CASSSGQIQFF,TGTGCCAGCAGCTCGGGACAGATTCAGTTCTTC
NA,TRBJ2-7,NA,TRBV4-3,CASSQDLPSYEQYF,TGCGCCAGCAGCCAAGACCTTCCTAGCTACGAGCAGTACTTC
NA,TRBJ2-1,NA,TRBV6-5,CASSYVRGEQFF,TGTGCCAGCAGTTACGTGCGGGGTGAGCAGTTCTTC
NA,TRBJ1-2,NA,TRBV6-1,CASSGPRTENNYGYTF,TGTGCCAGCAGTGGCCCTCGGACAGAGAATAACTATGGCTACACCTTC
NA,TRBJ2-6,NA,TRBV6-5,CASSYESTGANVLTF,TGTGCCAGCAGTTACGAGAGCACTGGGGCCAACGTCCTGACTTTC
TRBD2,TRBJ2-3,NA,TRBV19,CASSVRLAGVKGTDTQYF,TGTGCCAGTAGTGTTAGACTAGCGGGAGTTAAGGGCACAGATACGCAGTATTTT
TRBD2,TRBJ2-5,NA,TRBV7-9,CASSRGTSEGPETQYF,TGTGCCAGCAGCCGAGGGACTAGCGAGGGGCCAGAGACCCAGTACTTC
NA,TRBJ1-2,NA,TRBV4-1,CASSQNSYRRDGYTF,TGCGCCAGCAGCCAAAATTCCTACAGGAGGGATGGCTACACCTTC